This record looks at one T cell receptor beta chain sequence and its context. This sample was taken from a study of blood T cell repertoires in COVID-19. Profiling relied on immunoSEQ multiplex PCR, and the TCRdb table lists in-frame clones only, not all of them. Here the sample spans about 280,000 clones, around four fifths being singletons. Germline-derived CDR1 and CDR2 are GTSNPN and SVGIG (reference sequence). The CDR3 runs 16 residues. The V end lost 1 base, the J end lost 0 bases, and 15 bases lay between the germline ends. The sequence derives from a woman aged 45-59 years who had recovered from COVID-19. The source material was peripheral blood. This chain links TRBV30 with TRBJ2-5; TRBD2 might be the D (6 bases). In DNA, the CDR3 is TGTGCCTGGAGTGGCCCGGGAGTCGAGTACCAAGAGACCCAGTACTTC. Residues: CAWSGPGVEYQETQYF. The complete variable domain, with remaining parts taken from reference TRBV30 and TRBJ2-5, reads SQTIHQWPATLVQPVGSPLSLECTVEGTSNPNLYWYRQAAGRGLQLLFYSVGIGQISSEVPQNLSASRPQDRQFILSSKKLLLSDSGFYLCAWSGPGVEYQETQYFGPGTRLLVL.